This T cell receptor (beta chain) was captured by sequencing in a study of OX40 agonist ivuxolimab in advanced cancers. The overall study: Ivuxolimab is an agonistic anti-OX40 (CD134) antibody, and patients were treated with it.

Comments on this clone: The antigen remains undetermined.

The study's findings and limits: Expanded clones tended on average to be more numerous among CD8+ T cells than CD4+. Within 6 weeks, CD4+ and CD8+ blood T cells expanded clonally at 0.1 to 3.0 mg/kg.

The cohort excluded patients with autoimmune disease history or systemic immunosuppression. Libraries were prepared by immunoSEQ multiplex PCR; TCRdb keeps only in-frame clonotypes and omits some of them. The sample holds 45,000 to 50,000 clones, around nine tenths seen once. This receptor was identified in an adult with an advanced solid tumor such as melanoma, head and neck, liver or kidney cancer. The source material was CD4+ or CD8+ T cells sorted from blood, sampled in a trial of the OX40 agonist ivuxolimab.

This CDR3 is CASSLERAEDNSPLHF. CDR3 DNA: TGTGCCAGCAGCTTGGAGAGGGCCGAGGATAATTCACCCCTCCACTTT. This chain uses TRBV5-5 with TRBJ1-6; D unclear. The CDR3 runs 16 residues. Trimming shortened V by 0 bases and J by 5 bases, and 12 bases separated the two germline ends. CDR1 is SGHKS, CDR2 YYEKEE, per germline (reference sequence).